The 20 T cell receptor beta chains below come from one sample, sequenced in a study of blood T cell repertoires in COVID-19 (dated by TCRdb to 2018 to 2021). Library preparation was by the immunoSEQ multiplex PCR assay. Sourced from immuneACCESS, this table was stored by TCRdb with only in-frame sequences that have V and J called. A share of the clones is absent; for the studies checked, an unresolved V gene accounts for under half, and the remainder has no known explanation. The sample table holds 35,000 to 50,000 clones, of which around 88% were seen once. The top ten hold over 3.5% of the sample. The sample taken for sequencing was peripheral blood. These receptors were taken from a human donor in a cohort sampled during active COVID-19.

The chain carries TRBV5-1 and TRBJ2-3, with D perhaps matching TRBD1 (6 bases). The V gene's germline CDR1 is SGHRS and CDR2 YFSETQ. V dropped 2 bases and J dropped 0 bases, with 13 bases sitting between them. The CDR3 spans 16 residues. The CDR3 coding sequence is TGCGCCAGCAGCTTTCGACAGGTGGTAAGCACAGATACGCAGTATTTT. Its protein product is CASSFRQVVSTDTQYF.

The chain carries TRBV6-5 and TRBJ1-6; 8 bases are a match to TRBD1. From germline, CDR1 is MNHEY and CDR2 SVGAGI. The V gene end was trimmed by 5 bases and the J gene end by 7 bases; junction bases not matched to a gene: 4. This CDR3 has 14 amino acids. The CDR3 loop is CASSTRTGNSPLHF. CDR3 bases: TGTGCCAGCAGTACACGGACAGGGAATTCACCCCTCCACTTT.

CDR3 in amino acids: CASSNTDTQYF. DNA of the CDR3: TGTGCCAGCAGCAATACGGATACGCAGTATTTT. This sequence joins TRBV18 and TRBJ2-3; no definite D call. Trimming took 8 bases from V and 6 from J, leaving 9 bases between them. The CDR3 spans 11 residues. Germline V lookup: CDR1 KGHSH, CDR2 LQKENI.

The V gene is TRBV4-2, the J gene TRBJ1-1; 8 bases line up with TRBD1. With V trimmed by 1 base and J by 1 base, 2 bases remained unmatched. The germline gives CDR1 LGHNA, CDR2 YNFKEQ. This CDR3 is 15 amino acids long. The CDR3 nucleotides read TGTGCCAGCAGCCAAGGACAGGGGACGAACACTGAAGCTTTCTTT. Translation: CASSQGQGTNTEAFF.

V is TRBV19 and J is TRBJ1-6; tentative D call: TRBD1 (5 bases). The V end was cut by 5 bases, the J end by 7 bases, with 21 bases between. Germline V lookup: CDR1 LNHDA, CDR2 SQIVND (reference sequence). This CDR3 has 17 amino acids. The CDR3 sequence: CASSSRMLGTWNSPLHF. The DNA for the CDR3 is TGTGCCAGTAGTTCCCGGATGCTTGGGACTTGGAATTCACCCCTCCACTTT.

This rearrangement joins TRBV6-1 to TRBJ1-2; maybe TRBD1 (6 bases). There are 14 residues in the CDR3. In germline, CDR1 is MNHNS, CDR2 SASEGT. V was pared by 2 bases and J by 7 bases, with 14 bases between. The CDR3: CASSESAGASGYTF. CDR3 nucleotide sequence: TGTGCCAGCAGTGAAAGTGCGGGGGCTTCTGGCTACACCTTC.

The gene calls are TRBV9 and TRBJ2-2, with a weak D call TRBD1 (6 bases). The CDR3 contains 17 residues. Germline V gene sequence: CDR1 SGDLS, CDR2 YYNGEE. The V end was cut by 3 bases, the J end by 0 bases, with 15 bases between. The CDR3 DNA follows: TGTGCCAGCAGCGAGACCTCTAGGGGGACGAACACCGGGGAGCTGTTTTTT. It codes for CASSETSRGTNTGELFF.

The chain recombines TRBV10-3 with TRBJ1-1; D possibly corresponds to TRBD1 (5 bases). V was shortened by 6 bases and J by 2 bases, with 13 bases between the two germline ends. In germline, CDR1 is ENHRY, CDR2 SYGVKD. This CDR3 has 14 amino acids. The CDR3 region is CAIRGALRNTEAFF. The CDR3 DNA is TGTGCCATCAGAGGGGCCCTAAGAAACACTGAAGCTTTCTTT.

This chain uses TRBV6-5 with TRBJ1-2; D is possibly TRBD1 (5 bases). The germline gives CDR1 MNHEY, CDR2 SVGAGI. Trimming shortened V by 6 bases and J by 8 bases, and 16 bases separated the two germline ends. This CDR3 is 13 amino acids long. Here the CDR3 reads CASSEPGFYGYTF. For the CDR3, the DNA is TGTGCCAGCAGCGAGCCAGGGTTCTACGGCTACACCTTC.

The chain employs TRBV4-2 and TRBJ1-4; D is possibly TRBD1 (5 bases). Deletions cut 4 bases from V and 0 bases from J, with 21 bases between. The germline V gene has CDR1 LGHNA and CDR2 YNFKEQ. This CDR3 comprises 19 residues. The CDR3 DNA reads TGTGCCAGCAGCCCATCACAAAATACAGGAACCGCAACTAATGAAAAACTGTTTTTT. This codes for CASSPSQNTGTATNEKLFF.

J is TRBJ1-1 and V is TRBV19; possibly TRBD1 for D (6 bases). Germline V CDR1 and CDR2: LNHDA, SQIVND (reference sequence). V was trimmed by 3 bases and J by 3 bases, leaving 17 bases between them. The CDR3 covers 16 residues. The CDR3 nucleotides are TGTGCCAGTAGTATGTCCGGGACAAACGGATACACTGAAGCTTTCTTT. This gives the protein CASSMSGTNGYTEAFF.

This chain joins TRBV5-4 and TRBJ1-1; D gene unclear. The germline V gene encodes CDR1 SGHNT and CDR2 YYREEE (reference sequence). The CDR3 spans 12 residues. The V gene lost 1 base and the J gene lost 4 bases, with 5 bases spanning the gap. In DNA form, the CDR3 reads TGTGCCAGCAGCTTGCCCGGCACTGAAGCTTTCTTT. Amino acids: CASSLPGTEAFF. Supplemented by reference TRBV5-4 and TRBJ1-1, the full variable domain reads ETGVTQSPTHLIKTRGQQVTLRCSSQSGHNTVSWYQQALGQGPQFIFQYYREEENGRGNFPPRFSGLQFPNYSSELNVNALELDDSALYLCASSLPGTEAFFGQGTRLTVV.

V and J are TRBV6-6 and TRBJ2-7; D ambiguous. Between the trimmed V and J ends, which lost 5 bases and 2 bases, there was a span of 19 bases. Germline CDR1 reads MNHNY; CDR2 reads SVGAGI (reference sequence). The CDR3 has 16 residues. CDR3 sequence (DNA): TGTGCCAGCAGTGCACCTTTATCAGGCAGAACCTACGAGCAGTACTTC. Translation gives CASSAPLSGRTYEQYF.

The chain employs TRBV6-5 and TRBJ2-5; D is possibly TRBD2 (6 bases). Trimming took off 7 bases at V and 4 bases at J, with 7 bases between the two ends. The CDR3 has 11 residues. Germline V CDR1 and CDR2: MNHEY, SVGAGI. The CDR3 loop is CASTAGETQYF. DNA for the CDR3: TGTGCCAGCACAGCGGGAGAGACCCAGTACTTC.

This clone came up once. This rearrangement joins TRBV5-6 to TRBJ2-7; TRBD1 agrees at 9 bases. The V and J ends lost 2 bases and 10 bases, in that order; junction bases with no gene match: 10. The CDR3 totals 14 residues. The germline V gene has CDR1 SGHDT and CDR2 YYEEEE. The CDR3 protein is CASSFPGTGTSQYF. CDR3 bases: TGTGCCAGCAGCTTCCCCGGGACAGGGACAAGTCAGTACTTC.

This rearrangement joins TRBV4-2 to TRBJ2-5; D is possibly TRBD1 (6 bases). The germline V and J ends were trimmed by 2 bases and 4 bases, with 17 bases remaining between them. The CDR3 has 16 residues. Germline V lookup: CDR1 LGHNA, CDR2 YNFKEQ. CDR3 DNA sequence: TGTGCCAGCAGCCAAAGGACAGACCCGATCAGAGAGACCCAGTACTTC. Translated, it gives CASSQRTDPIRETQYF.

By share, this clone counts as medium-sized. The V and J genes are TRBV30 and TRBJ1-6; D possibly corresponds to TRBD1 (5 bases). The CDR3 consists of 13 residues. Germline V gene lookup returns CDR1 GTSNPN and CDR2 SVGIG (reference sequence). The ends were cut back, 6 bases at V and 7 bases at J, with 13 bases in the middle. This chain's CDR3 is CACQGFRNSPLHF. The CDR3 DNA reads as TGTGCCTGTCAGGGATTCAGAAATTCACCCCTCCACTTT. The full variable domain, its missing parts supplied by reference TRBV30 and TRBJ1-6, is SQTIHQWPATLVQPVGSPLSLECTVEGTSNPNLYWYRQAAGRGLQLLFYSVGIGQISSEVPQNLSASRPQDRQFILSSKKLLLSDSGFYLCACQGFRNSPLHFGNGTRLTVT.

The genes are TRBV19 and TRBJ2-3; TRBD1 matches at 9 bases. CDR1 is LNHDA, CDR2 SQIVND, per germline (reference sequence). Losses at the gene ends were 3 bases for V and 2 bases for J; bases not matched to a gene: 3. This CDR3 is 15 amino acids long. In nucleotides, the CDR3 is TGTGCCAGTAGTATGGACAGGGGTCTCACAGATACGCAGTATTTT. Translated: CASSMDRGLTDTQYF.

The table lists this clone with a few counts. This chain joins TRBV7-6 and TRBJ2-7, with 9 bases identical to TRBD1. Germline lookup yields CDR1 SGHVS and CDR2 FNYEAQ. The CDR3 sequence is 14 residues long. V trimming: 4 bases; J trimming: 6 bases; junction bases outside the gene matches: 7. The CDR3 DNA sequence: TGTGCCAGCAGCTCTCCCGGGACAGGGCGCGAGCAGTACTTC. This gives the protein CASSSPGTGREQYF.

V gene TRBV3-1 (or the pseudogene TRBV3-2) combines with J gene TRBJ2-5; TRBD1 matches at 7 bases. The CDR3 consists of 17 residues. V was clipped by 0 bases and J by 2 bases; unmatched bases: 9. The germline V gene has CDR1 LGHDT and CDR2 YNNKEL (reference sequence). The CDR3 is CASSQDPGTVLQETQYF. The CDR3 bases are TGTGCCAGCAGCCAAGATCCCGGGACAGTTCTACAAGAGACCCAGTACTTC.